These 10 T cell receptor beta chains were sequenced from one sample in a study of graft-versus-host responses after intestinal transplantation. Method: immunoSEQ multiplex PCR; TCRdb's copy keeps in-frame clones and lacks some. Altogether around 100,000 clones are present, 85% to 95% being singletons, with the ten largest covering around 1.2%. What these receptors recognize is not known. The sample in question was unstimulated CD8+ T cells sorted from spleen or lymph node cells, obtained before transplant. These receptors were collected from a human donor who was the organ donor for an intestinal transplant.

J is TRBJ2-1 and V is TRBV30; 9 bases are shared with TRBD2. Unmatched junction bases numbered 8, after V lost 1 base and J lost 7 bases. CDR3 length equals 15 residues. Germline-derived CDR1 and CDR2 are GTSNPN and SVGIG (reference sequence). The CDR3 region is CAWSGSGSAGNEQFF. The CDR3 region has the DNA TGTGCCTGGAGTGGTAGCGGGAGCGCGGGGAATGAGCAGTTCTTC.

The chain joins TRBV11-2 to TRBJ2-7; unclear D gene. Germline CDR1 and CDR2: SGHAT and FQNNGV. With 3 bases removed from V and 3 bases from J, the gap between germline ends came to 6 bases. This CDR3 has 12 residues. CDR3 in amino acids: CASSFLVYEQYF. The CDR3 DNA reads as TGTGCCAGCAGCTTCCTAGTCTACGAGCAGTACTTC.

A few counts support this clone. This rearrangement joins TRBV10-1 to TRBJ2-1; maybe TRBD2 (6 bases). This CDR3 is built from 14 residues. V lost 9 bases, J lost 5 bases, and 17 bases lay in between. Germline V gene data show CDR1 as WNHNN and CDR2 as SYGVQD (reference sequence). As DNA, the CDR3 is TGCGCCAGGCGAGGACTACCAATCAACAATGAGCAGTTCTTC. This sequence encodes CARRGLPINNEQFF.

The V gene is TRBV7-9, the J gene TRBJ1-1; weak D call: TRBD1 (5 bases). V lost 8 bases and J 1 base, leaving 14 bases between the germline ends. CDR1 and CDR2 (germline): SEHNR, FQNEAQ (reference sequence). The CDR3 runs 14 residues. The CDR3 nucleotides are TGTGCCAGCGGTTCGACAGCCCGGAACACTGAAGCTTTCTTT. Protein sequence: CASGSTARNTEAFF.

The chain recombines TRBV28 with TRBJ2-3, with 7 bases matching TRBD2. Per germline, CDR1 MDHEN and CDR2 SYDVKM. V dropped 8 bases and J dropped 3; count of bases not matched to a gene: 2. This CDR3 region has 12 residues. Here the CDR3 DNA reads TGTGCCAGCGCCGGGGGGACAGATACGCAGTATTTT. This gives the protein CASAGGTDTQYF.

CDR3 nucleotide sequence: TGTGCCAGCAGCCGCGGGACAGGCAACTATGGCTACACCTTC. Amino acids: CASSRGTGNYGYTF. The chain has TRBV9 and TRBJ1-2; 8 bases match TRBD1. Per the germline V gene, CDR1 is SGDLS and CDR2 is YYNGEE. The CDR3 loop spans 14 amino acids. With 4 bases clipped from V and 2 bases from J, the junction kept 4 bases outside the gene matches.

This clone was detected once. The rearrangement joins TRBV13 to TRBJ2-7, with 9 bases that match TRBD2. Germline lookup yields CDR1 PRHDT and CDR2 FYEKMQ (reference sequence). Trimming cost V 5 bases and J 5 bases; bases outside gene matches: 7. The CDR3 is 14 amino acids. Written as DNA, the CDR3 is TGTGCCAGCAGCCTCGGAGCGGGAGGACACGAGCAGTACTTC. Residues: CASSLGAGGHEQYF.

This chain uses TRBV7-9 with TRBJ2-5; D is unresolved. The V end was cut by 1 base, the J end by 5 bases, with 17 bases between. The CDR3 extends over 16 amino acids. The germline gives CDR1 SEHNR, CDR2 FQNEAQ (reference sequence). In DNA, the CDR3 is TGTGCCAGCAGCTTAGTCGTCCGTGTGGGTATCGAGACCCAGTACTTC. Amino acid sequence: CASSLVVRVGIETQYF.

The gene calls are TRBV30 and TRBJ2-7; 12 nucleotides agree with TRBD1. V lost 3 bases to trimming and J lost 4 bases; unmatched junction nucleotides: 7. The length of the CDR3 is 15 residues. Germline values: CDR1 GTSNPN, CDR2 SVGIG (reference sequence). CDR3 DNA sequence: TGTGCCTGGAGCGGCGGGACAGGGGGCGATTACGAGCAGTACTTC. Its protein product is CAWSGGTGGDYEQYF.

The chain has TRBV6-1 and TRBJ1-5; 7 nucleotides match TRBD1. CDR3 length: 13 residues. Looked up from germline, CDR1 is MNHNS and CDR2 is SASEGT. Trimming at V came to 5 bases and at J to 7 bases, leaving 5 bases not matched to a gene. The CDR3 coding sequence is TGTGCCAGCAGTCCGACAGGGAACCAGCCCCAGCATTTT. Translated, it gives CASSPTGNQPQHF.